A single sample is the source of the 9 T cell receptor beta chains below, sequenced in a study of blood T cell dynamics during melanoma immunotherapy. Clones were sequenced by immunoSEQ multiplex PCR, and TCRdb holds only the in-frame ones, with some missing. The sample holds around 4,800 clones, approximately 91% seen once. Described time point: week 3, after first cycle of checkpoint inhibitor. The material was blood, obtained from a patient treated with checkpoint blockade. The receptors originated from a human donor with melanoma.

The rearrangement joins TRBV19 to TRBJ2-1; 11 nucleotides match TRBD2. The CDR3 length is 14 residues. The V gene end was trimmed by 7 bases and the J gene end by 9 bases; junction bases not matched to a gene: 8. Germline V gives CDR1 LNHDA, CDR2 SQIVND (reference sequence). The CDR3: CASTSGLAGVEQFF. CDR3 in DNA: TGTGCCAGTACTAGTGGACTAGCGGGTGTTGAGCAGTTCTTC.

This clone was picked up one time. V is TRBV29-1 and J is TRBJ1-2; possibly TRBD1 for D (5 bases). The CDR3 is 12 residues long. The V gene's germline CDR1 is SQVTM and CDR2 ANQGSEA. V dropped 7 bases and J dropped 0 bases, with 9 bases sitting between them. CDR3 sequence (DNA): TGCAGCGCGAGCAGGGCTAACTATGGCTACACCTTC. It specifies CSASRANYGYTF.

The chain employs TRBV9 and TRBJ2-5; 8 positions match TRBD2. J was trimmed by 4 bases and V by 4 bases; bases with no gene match: 6. The germline CDR1 and CDR2 sequences are SGDLS and YYNGEE. The CDR3 contains 14 residues. CDR3 loop: CASSPRLATETQYF. In DNA form, the CDR3 reads TGTGCCAGCAGCCCAAGACTAGCGACAGAGACCCAGTACTTC.

The V gene is TRBV4-3, the J gene TRBJ2-5; TRBD2 matches 10 bases. Germline V CDR1 and CDR2: LGHNA, YSLEER. Unmatched junction bases numbered 7, after V lost 4 bases and J lost 5 bases. The CDR3 covers 15 residues. CDR3 amino acids: CASSPQAGGRETQYF. DNA of the CDR3: TGCGCCAGCAGCCCCCAAGCGGGAGGGAGGGAGACCCAGTACTTC.

The V and J genes are TRBV7-3 and TRBJ2-4; 7 bases match TRBD2. The V segment lost 4 bases and the J segment 5 bases; nucleotides outside the gene matches: 11. The CDR3 covers 16 residues. Germline-derived CDR1 and CDR2 are SGHTA and FQGTGA. The CDR3 DNA is TGTGCCAGCAGCTGGGAGCGGGGCGGGACGGAAAACATTCAGTACTTC. The encoded protein is CASSWERGGTENIQYF.

V and J are TRBV7-2 and TRBJ1-1; perhaps TRBD1 as D (5 bases). V shed 7 bases and J shed 6 bases, with 18 bases lying between them. The CDR3 contains 14 residues. CDR1 and CDR2 from the germline V gene are SGHTA and FQGNSA. This CDR3 is CASTVSGGLSEAFF. The CDR3, as DNA: TGTGCCAGCACCGTAAGCGGGGGACTCTCTGAAGCTTTCTTT.

This chain uses TRBV29-1 with TRBJ2-1; perhaps TRBD1 as D (5 bases). V gave up 7 bases and J gave up 2 bases, with 15 bases separating them. Per germline, CDR1 SQVTM and CDR2 ANQGSEA. This CDR3 has 14 amino acids. The CDR3 loop is CSAENYRTYNEQFF. In DNA, the CDR3 is TGCAGCGCCGAAAATTACAGGACCTACAATGAGCAGTTCTTC.

This clone came up once. The chain carries TRBV5-1 and TRBJ1-2; D not resolved. Germline assignment: CDR1 SGHRS and CDR2 YFSETQ. Trimming stripped 4 bases from V and 0 bases from J, with 10 bases between. The CDR3 runs 14 residues. CDR3 sequence (DNA): TGCGCCAGCAGCCAACTGACAACTAACTATGGCTACACCTTC. This codes for CASSQLTTNYGYTF.

The chain uses TRBV29-1 and TRBJ2-5; D remains ambiguous. This CDR3 comprises 11 residues. CDR1 SQVTM and CDR2 ANQGSEA come from the germline V gene. The CDR3 coding sequence is TGCGGAGTCAGAGAGCAAGAGACCCAGTACTTC. This translates into CGVREQETQYF.